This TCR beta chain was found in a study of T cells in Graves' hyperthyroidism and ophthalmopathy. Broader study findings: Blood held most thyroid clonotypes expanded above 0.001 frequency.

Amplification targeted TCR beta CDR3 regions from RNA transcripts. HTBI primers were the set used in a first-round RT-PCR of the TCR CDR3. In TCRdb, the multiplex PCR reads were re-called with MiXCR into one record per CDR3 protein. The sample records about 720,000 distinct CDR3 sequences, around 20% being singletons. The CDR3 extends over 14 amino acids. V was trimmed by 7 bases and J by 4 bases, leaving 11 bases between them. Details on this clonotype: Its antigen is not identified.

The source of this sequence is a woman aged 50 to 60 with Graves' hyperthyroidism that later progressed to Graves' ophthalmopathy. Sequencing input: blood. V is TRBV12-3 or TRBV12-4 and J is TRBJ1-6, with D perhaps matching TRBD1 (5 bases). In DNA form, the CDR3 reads TGTGCCAGCACCGAGGGACGATATAATTCACCCCTCCACTTT. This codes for CASTEGRYNSPLHF.